This TCR beta chain was identified in a study of T cells expressing NK-cell markers (dated by TCRdb to about 2020). Looking at the study overall: TCR beta-chain repertoires were profiled in sorted CD3+CD56+NKG2C+, CD3+CD56+NKG2C- and CD3+CD56-NKG2C+ T-cell subsets from several donors. Sequencing of the libraries produced 2 x 150 bp reads on Illumina HiSeq 2000/2500, MiSeq or NextSeq. Most of the eight sequenced donors were HCMV-seropositive and one was HCMV-seronegative. All eight donors whose samples were sequenced were randomly selected healthy volunteers, three of them men and five women. Overall study outcomes, separate from this receptor: In over five donors, the dominant CD3+CD56+NKG2C+ clonotypes were found to rank among the top 10 CD8+ clonotypes and to make up roughly 1.0-7.0% of CD8+ T cells. Those dominant clonotypes were again the most abundant among CD3+CD56-NKG2C+ cells in a few donors, at about 28.3-65%. Whether the expanded NKG2C-expressing T cell clones were specific for HCMV antigens remained unclear.

The germline V gene encodes CDR1 LNHNV and CDR2 YYDKDF (reference sequence). The cysteine opens and the phenylalanine closes a CDR3 of 14 amino acids. No DNA is given. Sequencing relied on an Illumina HiSeq 2000. The TCR beta cDNA libraries were made using 5'RACE template switching, a step that added both a universal primer site and unique molecular identifiers. cDNA synthesis was primed from the TCR beta constant segment and was followed by two successive PCR amplification steps. Regarding the original processing steps: MIGEC was used to demultiplex reads and group reads by UMI, and MiTCR was used to assemble and quantify clonotypes. To exclude erroneous sequences, any TCR cDNA sequence not supported by at least two reads was discarded. Downstream repertoire analysis used the tcR package, and clonotypes were matched across fractions by CDR3 nucleotide sequence plus V segment. VDJmatch was used to annotate antigen specificity against VDJdb, with one amino acid substitution allowed in CDR3. Through TCRdb reprocessing, the reads give one entry per CDR3 protein sequence; DNA is omitted. Clone size and V and J calls follow TCRdb, not the original study. For this sample, the table gives 400,000 to 500,000 distinct CDR3 sequences. The ten largest clonotypes hold 7.3% of the sample.

HCMV-specific IgG was detected in serum with a commercial ELISA kit to determine HCMV serostatus. Peripheral blood mononuclear cells were isolated from blood by Ficoll density gradient centrifugation. Remarks on this clonotype: Its antigen is not yet known.

The sequencing sample was made of blood T cells: a sorted CD56 or NKG2C T cell subset, CD4+ or CD8+ T cells, or bulk PBMC T cells (not recorded which). The TCR comes from a woman aged 18 to 75 in good health. The chain joins TRBV15 to TRBJ1-6; TCRdb calls TRBD1, which cannot be checked without DNA. This receptor carries the CDR3 CATAPSGPNSPLHF.